Below are 26 T cell receptor beta chains sequenced from a single sample in a study of yellow fever vaccine responses in identical twins. TCRdb re-called the RT-PCR reads through MiXCR, storing one row per CDR3 protein. The sample lists about 1,700 distinct CDR3 sequences; 80% to 90% were seen once. The sequencing used T cells from blood (PBMCs), unsorted or a sorted subset (not recorded which), collected before or after yellow fever vaccination (not recorded which). The receptor source for this set is a woman between 18 and 29 years old who received the yellow fever vaccine.

This clonotype was detected once. The chain joins TRBV10-3 to TRBJ2-3, with D possibly being TRBD1 (5 bases). The CDR3 has 15 amino acids. With 0 bases removed from V and 2 bases from J, the gap between germline ends came to 9 bases. Germline CDR1 and CDR2: ENHRY and SYGVKD. CDR3 sequence: CAISESGRDTDTQYF. CDR3 DNA sequence: TGTGCCATCAGTGAGTCGGGGCGAGACACAGATACGCAGTATTTT.

CDR3: CASSPTISTDTQYF. In DNA, the CDR3 is TGTGCCAGCAGCCCCACAATTTCCACAGATACGCAGTATTTT. The chain is built from TRBV7-3 and TRBJ2-3; D gene uncertain. The CDR3 loop spans 14 amino acids. The V and J ends lost 5 bases and 2 bases respectively, with 11 bases between them. Germline V gene data show CDR1 as SGHTA and CDR2 as FQGTGA.

This sequence joins TRBV7-8 and TRBJ2-7; D call uncertain. V gave up 6 bases and J gave up 2 bases, with 5 bases separating them. This CDR3 region has 11 residues. Germline V gene lookup returns CDR1 SGHVS and CDR2 FQNEAQ. CDR3 nucleotides: TGTGCCAGCAGAAACACCTACGAGCAGTACTTC. Translated: CASRNTYEQYF.

The chain combines TRBV28 with TRBJ2-7; 7 bases are shared with TRBD1. V was pared by 6 bases and J by 0 bases, with 8 bases of the junction left unmatched. The CDR3 covers 15 residues. Germline loops: CDR1 MDHEN, CDR2 SYDVKM. The DNA for the CDR3 is TGTGCCAGCAGGGGTACAGGGGTACCCTCCTACGAGCAGTACTTC. Encoded protein: CASRGTGVPSYEQYF.

The J gene is TRBJ1-1, the V gene TRBV10-1; D unclear. Germline V gives CDR1 WNHNN, CDR2 SYGVQD (reference sequence). Trimming left V 3 bases short and J 5 bases short, with 19 bases between. The CDR3 runs 16 residues. The CDR3 DNA follows: TGCGCCAGCAGTGATCGGTCCCCACCAACGGGTACTGAAGCTTTCTTT. Protein: CASSDRSPPTGTEAFF.

V and J are TRBV10-3 and TRBJ1-3; perhaps TRBD1 as D (5 bases). Germline CDR1 and CDR2: ENHRY and SYGVKD. V dropped 6 bases and J dropped 2 bases, with 14 bases sitting between them. CDR3 length: 15 residues. CDR3 amino acids: CAIRASDSPGNTIYF. Here the CDR3 DNA reads TGTGCCATCAGGGCCTCTGACAGCCCTGGAAACACCATATATTTT.

The V call is TRBV5-8, the J call TRBJ2-3, with a possible D match to TRBD2 (7 bases). Germline assignment: CDR1 SGHTS and CDR2 YDEGEE. The CDR3 sequence is 15 residues long. Trimming pared 4 bases from V and 3 bases from J, leaving 15 bases between. CDR3 amino acids: CASSLQQGGTDTQYF. The CDR3 region has the DNA TGTGCCAGCAGCCTGCAACAGGGAGGGACAGATACGCAGTATTTT.

The chain employs TRBV15 and TRBJ2-7; TRBD2 aligns across 8 bases. Germline CDR1 LNHNV, CDR2 YYDKDF (reference sequence). This CDR3 has 15 residues. V was clipped by 1 base and J by 3 bases; unmatched bases: 5. Written as DNA, the CDR3 is TGTGCCACCAGCAGAGGCCGGGGGGGCATCTACGAGCAGTACTTC. It is translated as CATSRGRGGIYEQYF.

The CDR3 DNA sequence: TGTGCCAGCAGCTTAAGGACCACCGGGGAGCTGTTTTTT. This codes for CASSLRTTGELFF. V and J are TRBV7-3 and TRBJ2-2, with D unclear. Germline CDR1 SGHTA, CDR2 FQGTGA. V was shortened by 1 base and J by 4 bases, with 4 bases between the two germline ends. CDR3 size: 13 residues.

V is TRBV6-1 and J is TRBJ1-4, with 9 bases that match TRBD1. Germline assignment: CDR1 MNHNS and CDR2 SASEGT. This CDR3 is 15 amino acids long. V was clipped by 6 bases and J by 7 bases; unmatched bases: 9. The DNA of the CDR3 is TGTGCCAGCAGACCCACGGGACAGGGCTTTGAAAAACTGTTTTTT. Its translation: CASRPTGQGFEKLFF.

The chain recombines TRBV10-3 with TRBJ2-1; the D gene is possibly TRBD2 (5 bases). There are 16 residues in the CDR3. Germline V gene sequence: CDR1 ENHRY, CDR2 SYGVKD. V lost 8 bases, J lost 4 bases, and 21 bases lay in between. The CDR3 DNA is TGTGCCATCTTACGTCAAGAAGCGGAAGGGTACAATGAGCAGTTCTTC. Translated: CAILRQEAEGYNEQFF.

This chain uses TRBV6-1 with TRBJ2-7; 7 nucleotides align to TRBD1. The J segment lost 0 bases and the V segment lost 6 bases, leaving 8 bases of the junction unmatched. Germline lookup yields CDR1 MNHNS and CDR2 SASEGT. There are 15 residues in the CDR3. In DNA, the CDR3 is TGTGCCAGCAGGTGGCCGACAGGGAGCTCCTACGAGCAGTACTTC. Its translation: CASRWPTGSSYEQYF.

The chain couples TRBV6-2 or TRBV6-3 to TRBJ2-2; tentative D call: TRBD1 (5 bases). The germline V gene encodes CDR1 MNHEY and CDR2 SVGEGT. The CDR3 sequence is 15 residues long. V shed 1 base and J shed 4 bases, with 10 bases lying between them. CDR3 residues: CASSYYRPSTGELFF. CDR3 in DNA: TGTGCCAGCAGTTACTACAGGCCATCCACCGGGGAGCTGTTTTTT.

The chain combines TRBV7-9 with TRBJ1-5; D remains ambiguous. The germline V gene encodes CDR1 SEHNR and CDR2 FQNEAQ (reference sequence). The germline V and J ends were trimmed by 5 bases and 4 bases, with 9 bases remaining between them. CDR3 length: 13 amino acids. The CDR3: CASSQGKNQPQHF. CDR3 coding DNA: TGTGCCAGCAGCCAAGGGAAAAATCAGCCCCAGCATTTT.

CDR3 loop: CASSPGGAAYEQYF. Here the CDR3 DNA reads TGCGCCAGCAGCCCAGGGGGGGCCGCCTACGAGCAGTACTTC. The chain couples TRBV4-3 to TRBJ2-7; tentatively, D is TRBD1 or TRBD2 (7 bases each). V dropped 4 bases and J dropped 2 bases, with 12 bases sitting between them. The CDR3 length is 14 residues. CDR1 LGHNA and CDR2 YSLEER come from the germline V gene.

This chain connects TRBV20-1 to TRBJ2-7; D is unresolved. This CDR3 comprises 17 residues. The ends were cut back, 2 bases at V and 3 bases at J, with 23 bases in the middle. The germline V gene encodes CDR1 DFQATT and CDR2 SNEGSKA (reference sequence). CDR3 nucleotides: TGCAGTGCTAGACCCATGTTCATTTGGCAAGGGCTCTACGAGCAGTACTTC. Amino acids: CSARPMFIWQGLYEQYF.

For this clonotype: Mismatch with germline at one junction end may stem from a read error. The rearrangement uses TRBV5-5 and TRBJ2-1; a weak D match, TRBD2 (5 bases). Germline assignment: CDR1 SGHKS and CDR2 YYEKEE (reference sequence). The CDR3 totals 14 residues. In DNA, the CDR3 is TGCGCCAGCAGCCGCAGACTACTCTTTAATGAGCAGTTCTTC. Amino acid sequence: CASSRRLLFNEQFF.

The chain carries TRBV6-5 and TRBJ2-2; 7 bases are shared with TRBD2. Looked up from germline, CDR1 is MNHEY and CDR2 is SVGAGI. V trimming: 2 bases; J trimming: 5 bases; junction bases outside the gene matches: 2. The CDR3 sequence is 14 residues long. The chain's CDR3 is CASSYGGGTGELFF. CDR3 nucleotide sequence: TGTGCCAGCAGTTACGGGGGGGGGACCGGGGAGCTGTTTTTT.

V usage is TRBV11-1 and J usage is TRBJ2-7; 8 bases align to TRBD2. The germline CDR1 and CDR2 sequences are SGHAT and FQDESV (reference sequence). The CDR3 covers 16 residues. V dropped 2 bases and J dropped 0; count of bases not matched to a gene: 6. CDR3 protein: CASSLRGGTSSYEQYF. In nucleotides, the CDR3 is TGTGCCAGCAGCTTACGCGGGGGGACGAGCTCCTACGAGCAGTACTTC.

The rearrangement links TRBV11-3 to TRBJ2-1; D not resolved. Germline assignment: CDR1 SGHNT and CDR2 YENEEA. CDR3 length equals 15 residues. The V end was cut by 5 bases, the J end by 6 bases, with 17 bases between. In DNA, the CDR3 is TGTGCCAGCAGCCCCGGGCTGACCCTCCCCAATGAGCAGTTCTTC. Its protein product is CASSPGLTLPNEQFF.

The V call is TRBV10-3, the J call TRBJ1-5; a possible D gene is TRBD1 (6 bases). The CDR3 has 14 residues. In germline, CDR1 is ENHRY, CDR2 SYGVKD. V was clipped by 6 bases and J by 5 bases, with 14 bases between them. CDR3 DNA sequence: TGTGCCATCAGGCCCGGGGGCGCGGATCAGCCCCAGCATTTT. This sequence encodes CAIRPGGADQPQHF.

V usage is TRBV20-1 and J usage is TRBJ2-3, with no clear D. The V gene lost 8 bases and the J gene lost 5 bases, with 17 bases spanning the gap. Germline CDR1 DFQATT, CDR2 SNEGSKA (reference sequence). The CDR3 extends over 13 amino acids. The CDR3 here is CSPNRHDRDTQYF. The CDR3 DNA follows: TGCAGTCCTAACCGACATGACCGAGATACGCAGTATTTT.

The chain links TRBV11-1 to TRBJ2-7; 8 nucleotides line up with TRBD1. Germline V lookup: CDR1 SGHAT, CDR2 FQDESV (reference sequence). This CDR3 contains 14 residues. The J segment lost 3 bases and the V segment lost 5 bases, leaving 6 bases of the junction unmatched. CDR3 loop: CASSVGQEFYEQYF. DNA of the CDR3: TGTGCCAGCAGCGTGGGACAGGAATTCTACGAGCAGTACTTC.

This chain uses TRBV11-1 with TRBJ1-2, with a tentative D call TRBD1 (5 bases). The germline gives CDR1 SGHAT, CDR2 FQDESV (reference sequence). V shed 0 bases and J shed 4 bases, with 12 bases lying between them. This CDR3 has 15 amino acids. CDR3 amino acids: CASSLATQASYGYTF. The CDR3 DNA is TGTGCCAGCAGCTTAGCTACACAGGCATCCTATGGCTACACCTTC.

The V call is TRBV4-2, the J call TRBJ2-7; 11 bases map to TRBD2. The V segment lost 6 bases and the J segment 4 bases; nucleotides outside the gene matches: 8. Germline V lookup: CDR1 LGHNA, CDR2 YNFKEQ. There are 15 residues in the CDR3. CDR3 in amino acids: CASRDGASGGYEQYF. The CDR3 DNA reads TGTGCCAGCAGAGACGGGGCTAGCGGGGGGTACGAGCAGTACTTC.

The chain combines TRBV4-1 with TRBJ1-3; the D gene is possibly TRBD1 (5 bases). Germline assignment: CDR1 MGHRA and CDR2 YSYEKL. The CDR3 has 15 residues. Trimming removed 5 bases from V and 2 bases from J, with 13 bases in between. CDR3 residues: CASSYPGTPGNTIYF. The CDR3 DNA reads as TGCGCCAGCAGCTACCCCGGGACTCCTGGAAACACCATATATTTT.